Listed here is a single T cell receptor beta chain. Its specificity is not known. Germline V gives CDR1 LGHNT, CDR2 FRNRAP. V was clipped by 1 base and J by 3 bases, with 13 bases between them. The CDR3 loop spans 16 amino acids. The data belong to a study of response to subunit inactivated influenza vaccine. Whole-study results and caveats: T cells newly recruited by each seasonal influenza vaccination are few, the authors suggested.

Using its own MiXCR run on the RT-PCR reads, TCRdb lists one record per CDR3 protein. In the table there are some 190,000 distinct CDR3 sequences, roughly 14% of which are singletons. The sample in question was CD8+ T cells sorted from PBMCs, obtained 4 to 6 days after vaccination. V is TRBV12-5 and J is TRBJ1-5; possibly TRBD1 for D (6 bases). The TCR comes from a man in his fifties or sixties who received an inactivated influenza vaccine. The CDR3 coding sequence is TGTGCTAGTGGTTTGGGCCAACAGGGACACAATCAGCCCCAGCATTTT. Its protein is CASGLGQQGHNQPQHF.